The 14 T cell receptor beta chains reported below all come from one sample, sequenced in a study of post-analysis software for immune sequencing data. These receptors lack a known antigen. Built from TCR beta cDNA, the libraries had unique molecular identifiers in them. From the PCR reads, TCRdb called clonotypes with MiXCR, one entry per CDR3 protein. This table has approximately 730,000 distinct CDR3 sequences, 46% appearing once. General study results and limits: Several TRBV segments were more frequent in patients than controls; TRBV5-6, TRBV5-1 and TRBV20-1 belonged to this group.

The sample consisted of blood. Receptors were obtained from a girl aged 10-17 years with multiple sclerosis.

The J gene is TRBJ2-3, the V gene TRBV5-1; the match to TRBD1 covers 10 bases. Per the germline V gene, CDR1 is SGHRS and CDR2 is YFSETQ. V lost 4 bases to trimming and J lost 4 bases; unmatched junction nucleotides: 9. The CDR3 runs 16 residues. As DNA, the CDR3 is TGCGCCAGCAGCCTTCAGGGGACAGGGGATCCAGATACGCAGTATTTT. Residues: CASSLQGTGDPDTQYF.

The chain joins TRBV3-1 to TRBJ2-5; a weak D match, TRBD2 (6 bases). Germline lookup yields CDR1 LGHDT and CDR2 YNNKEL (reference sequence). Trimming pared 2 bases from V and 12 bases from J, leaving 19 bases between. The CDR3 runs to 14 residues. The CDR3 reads CASSQCHPVEGEYF. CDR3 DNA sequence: TGTGCCAGCAGCCAATGCCATCCTGTGGAGGGCGAGTACTTC.

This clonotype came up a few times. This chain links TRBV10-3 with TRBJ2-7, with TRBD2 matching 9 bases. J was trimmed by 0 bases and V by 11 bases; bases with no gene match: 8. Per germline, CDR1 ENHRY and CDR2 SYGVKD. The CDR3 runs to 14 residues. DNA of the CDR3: TGTGCCGTCTTGATAGCGGGAGACTCCTACGAGCAGTACTTC. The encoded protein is CAVLIAGDSYEQYF.

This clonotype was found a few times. This CDR3 reads CASSQPGDYEQYF. Here the CDR3 DNA reads TGTGCCAGTAGTCAACCAGGGGACTACGAGCAGTACTTC. V gene TRBV19 combines with J gene TRBJ2-7, with D possibly matching TRBD1 (6 bases). The CDR3 contains 13 residues. Germline V CDR1 and CDR2: LNHDA, SQIVND (reference sequence). Trimming pared 5 bases from V and 3 bases from J, leaving 11 bases between.

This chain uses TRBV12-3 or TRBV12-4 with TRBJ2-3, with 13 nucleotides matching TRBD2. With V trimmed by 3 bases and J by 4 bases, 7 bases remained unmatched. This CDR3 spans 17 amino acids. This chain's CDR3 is CASSLAGLAGDADTQYF. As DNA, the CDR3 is TGTGCCAGCAGTTTGGCCGGACTAGCGGGAGATGCAGATACGCAGTATTTT.

The CDR3 reads CASGLAGFYNEQFF. DNA for the CDR3: TGTGCCAGCGGGCTAGCGGGATTTTACAATGAGCAGTTCTTC. The V call is TRBV27, the J call TRBJ2-1; 9 positions agree with TRBD2. The CDR3 consists of 14 residues. Germline V lookup: CDR1 MNHEY, CDR2 SMNVEV (reference sequence). Unmatched junction bases numbered 6, after V lost 8 bases and J lost 4 bases.

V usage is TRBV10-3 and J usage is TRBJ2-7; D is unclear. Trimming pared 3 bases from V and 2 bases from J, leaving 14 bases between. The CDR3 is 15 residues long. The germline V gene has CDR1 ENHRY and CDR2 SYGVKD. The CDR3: CAISESGAVTYEQYF. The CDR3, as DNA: TGTGCCATCAGTGAATCTGGCGCGGTAACCTACGAGCAGTACTTC.

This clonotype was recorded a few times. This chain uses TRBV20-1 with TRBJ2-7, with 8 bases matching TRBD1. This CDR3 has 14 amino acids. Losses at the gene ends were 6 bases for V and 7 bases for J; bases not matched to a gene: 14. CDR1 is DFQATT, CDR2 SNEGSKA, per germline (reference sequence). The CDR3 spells CSALPPGRGLEQYF. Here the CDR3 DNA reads TGCAGTGCCCTACCACCCGGCAGGGGGCTTGAGCAGTACTTC.

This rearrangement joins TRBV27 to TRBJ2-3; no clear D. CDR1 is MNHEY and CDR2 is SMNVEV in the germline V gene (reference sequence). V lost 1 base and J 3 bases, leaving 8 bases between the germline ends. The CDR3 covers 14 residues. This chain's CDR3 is CASSLFSQTDTQYF. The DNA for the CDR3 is TGTGCCAGCAGTTTATTTTCCCAAACAGATACGCAGTATTTT.

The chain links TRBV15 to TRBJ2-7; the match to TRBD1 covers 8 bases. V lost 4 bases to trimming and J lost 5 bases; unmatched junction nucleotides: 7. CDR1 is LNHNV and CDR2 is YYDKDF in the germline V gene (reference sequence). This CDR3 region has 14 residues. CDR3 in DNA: TGTGCCACCAGCAACGACAGGGGAAGGAACGAGCAGTACTTC. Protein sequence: CATSNDRGRNEQYF. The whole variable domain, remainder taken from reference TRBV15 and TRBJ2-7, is DAMVIQNPRYQVTQFGKPVTLSCSQTLNHNVMYWYQQKSSQAPKLLFHYYDKDFNNEADTPDNFQSRRPNTSFCFLDIRSPGLGDTAMYLCATSNDRGRNEQYFGPGTRLTVT.

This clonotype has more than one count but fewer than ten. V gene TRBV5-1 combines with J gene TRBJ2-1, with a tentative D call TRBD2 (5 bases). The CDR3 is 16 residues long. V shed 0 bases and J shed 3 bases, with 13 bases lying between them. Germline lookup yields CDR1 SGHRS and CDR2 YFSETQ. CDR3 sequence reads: CASSLGPSSGYNEQFF. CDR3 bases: TGCGCCAGCAGCTTGGGTCCTTCAAGCGGCTACAATGAGCAGTTCTTC.

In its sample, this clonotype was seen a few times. The CDR3 sequence: CASSFATIRGTEAFF. CDR3 coding DNA: TGTGCCAGCAGTTTCGCCACCATAAGGGGGACTGAAGCTTTCTTT. The V gene is TRBV6-5, the J gene TRBJ1-1; tentatively, D is TRBD1 (6 bases). The germline gives CDR1 MNHEY, CDR2 SVGAGI. V gave up 4 bases and J gave up 5 bases, with 17 bases separating them. The CDR3 has 15 residues.

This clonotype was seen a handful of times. The CDR3 DNA reads as TGTGCCAGCAGCCACCGCCTAGCGGGAGGACTGGAGACCCAGTACTTC. This gives the protein CASSHRLAGGLETQYF. The chain joins TRBV4-2 to TRBJ2-5; 11 positions match TRBD2. With V trimmed by 3 bases and J by 5 bases, 8 bases remained unmatched. Germline CDR1 and CDR2: LGHNA and YNFKEQ. The CDR3 is 16 amino acids.

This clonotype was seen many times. The CDR3 DNA reads TGTGCCAGCAGCGTAGGAATCGGGGGAAAGTACCAAGAGACCCAGTACTTC. Translated: CASSVGIGGKYQETQYF. The chain has TRBV9 and TRBJ2-5, with D possibly matching TRBD2 (6 bases). This CDR3 has 17 amino acids. From germline, CDR1 is SGDLS and CDR2 YYNGEE. V lost 0 bases and J 0 bases, leaving 15 bases between the germline ends.